The 18 T cell receptor beta chains below come from one sample, sequenced in a study of shared clonotypes between healthy human individuals. Some clones are missing from TCRdb's copy, which holds only in-frame ones; the method was immunoSEQ multiplex PCR. The repertoire holds some 1.1 million clones, with about 80% as singletons. Input material: memory CD4+ T cells from PBMCs. Subset given: CD45RA-negative fraction. Source of these receptors: a man younger than 35 in good health. Some clones in this sample may be carry-over from other donors' samples.

The chain's CDR3 is CASSPYKALEETQYF. CDR3 nucleotides: TGTGCCAGCTCACCCTATAAGGCCCTGGAGGAGACCCAGTACTTC. The rearrangement links TRBV18 to TRBJ2-5; D ambiguous. The CDR3 loop spans 15 amino acids. Trimming took off 3 bases at V and 5 bases at J, with 16 bases between the two ends. Per germline, CDR1 KGHSH and CDR2 LQKENI. Full variable domain (rest looked up from reference TRBV18 and TRBJ2-5): NAGVMQNPRHLVRRRGQEARLRCSPMKGHSHVYWYRQLPEEGLKFMVYLQKENIIDESGMPKERFSAEFPKEGPSILRIQQVVRGDSAAYFCASSPYKALEETQYFGPGTRLLVL.

V gene TRBV7-9 combines with J gene TRBJ2-5; no firm D call. This CDR3 is built from 15 residues. With 4 bases removed from V and 11 bases from J, the gap between germline ends came to 23 bases. The V gene's germline CDR1 is SEHNR and CDR2 FQNEAQ (reference sequence). For the CDR3, the DNA is TGTGCCAGCAGCTCACTCGAACAGCCCCAACTGGGGCAGTACTTC. The encoded protein is CASSSLEQPQLGQYF.

The chain links TRBV30 to TRBJ2-5; a possible D gene is TRBD2 (6 bases). Per germline, CDR1 GTSNPN and CDR2 SVGIG (reference sequence). With 1 base removed from V and 5 bases from J, the gap between germline ends came to 11 bases. The CDR3 length is 13 residues. CDR3 loop: CAWSGGLRETQYF. CDR3 coding DNA: TGTGCCTGGAGTGGGGGACTGAGGGAGACCCAGTACTTC.

The rearrangement joins TRBV10-2 to TRBJ2-7; TRBD2 aligns across 8 bases. The CDR3 is 14 amino acids. The germline V gene encodes CDR1 WSHSY and CDR2 SAAADI. V lost 2 bases, J lost 0 bases, and 0 bases stayed unmatched. CDR3 region: CASSEAGGSYEQYF. CDR3 nucleotide sequence: TGCGCCAGCAGTGAGGCGGGAGGCTCCTACGAGCAGTACTTC.

V is TRBV7-9 and J is TRBJ2-7; the match to TRBD2 covers 8 bases. V lost 3 bases, J lost 2 bases, and 6 bases stayed unmatched. The germline V gene has CDR1 SEHNR and CDR2 FQNEAQ (reference sequence). This CDR3 spans 15 amino acids. This chain's CDR3 is CASSFPTAGAYEQYF. The CDR3 bases are TGTGCCAGCAGCTTCCCCACAGCGGGAGCCTACGAGCAGTACTTC.

This rearrangement joins TRBV28 to TRBJ1-3; TRBD1 matches 7 bases. Germline assignment: CDR1 MDHEN and CDR2 SYDVKM. This CDR3 has 14 amino acids. The junction had 9 bases not matched to a gene; V was cut back by 7 bases and J by 6 bases. The CDR3 spells CASTSQQGPNTIYF. DNA for the CDR3: TGTGCCAGCACATCCCAACAGGGGCCAAACACCATATATTTT.

This chain joins TRBV13 and TRBJ1-2; possibly TRBD1 for D (5 bases). This CDR3 has 16 residues. Germline CDR1 reads PRHDT; CDR2 reads FYEKMQ (reference sequence). The V and J ends lost 5 bases and 3 bases respectively, with 19 bases between them. The CDR3 loop is CASSPPLNGGDYGYTF. In nucleotides, the CDR3 is TGTGCCAGCAGCCCCCCCCTAAACGGGGGGGACTATGGCTACACCTTC.

This clone was picked up a small number of times. The chain joins TRBV18 to TRBJ1-4, with D perhaps matching TRBD1 (5 bases). The germline V gene has CDR1 KGHSH and CDR2 LQKENI. This CDR3 is built from 14 residues. The ends were cut back, 3 bases at V and 5 bases at J, with 10 bases in the middle. This chain's CDR3 is CASSPTVLNEKLFF. The CDR3 DNA reads as TGTGCCAGCTCACCGACAGTACTGAATGAAAAACTGTTTTTT.

The rearrangement joins TRBV6-4 to TRBJ2-2; weak D call: TRBD1 (6 bases). Trimming removed 5 bases at V and 4 bases at J, with 14 bases between. The CDR3 is made up of 15 amino acids. Germline V gene sequence: CDR1 MRHNA, CDR2 SNTAGT. This chain's CDR3 is CASSPGTYLTGELFF. CDR3 nucleotides: TGTGCCAGCAGTCCCGGGACATACCTCACCGGGGAGCTGTTTTTT.

The chain combines TRBV5-1 with TRBJ2-7; 7 bases map to TRBD1. From germline, CDR1 is SGHRS and CDR2 YFSETQ. The CDR3 spans 15 residues. V shed 0 bases, J shed 2 bases, and the junction held 5 bases outside the gene matches. CDR3: CASSLGTGDTYEQYF. CDR3 coding DNA: TGCGCCAGCAGCTTGGGGACAGGTGACACCTACGAGCAGTACTTC.

V usage is TRBV2 and J usage is TRBJ2-5, with unresolved D. The ends were cut back, 7 bases at V and 2 bases at J, with 11 bases in the middle. This CDR3 is built from 13 residues. Germline CDR1 and CDR2: SNHLY and FYNNEI. The CDR3 DNA follows: TGTGCCAGCACGGGTCGCAGGCAAGAGACCCAGTACTTC. It is translated as CASTGRRQETQYF.

CDR3 bases: TGCGCCAGCAAGGGACATGAGTACAATGAGCAGTTCTTC. Translated, it gives CASKGHEYNEQFF. V is TRBV5-1 and J is TRBJ2-1; a weak D match, TRBD1 (6 bases). The germline V gene has CDR1 SGHRS and CDR2 YFSETQ. With 6 bases removed from V and 4 bases from J, the gap between germline ends came to 11 bases. This CDR3 is built from 13 residues.

This rearrangement joins TRBV19 to TRBJ2-2; D uncertain. Germline loops: CDR1 LNHDA, CDR2 SQIVND (reference sequence). The CDR3 is 14 amino acids. V dropped 5 bases and J dropped 2 bases, with 9 bases sitting between them. The CDR3 is CASSSGRNTGELFF. CDR3 nucleotide sequence: TGTGCCAGTAGTTCCGGACGTAACACCGGGGAGCTGTTTTTT.

The chain combines TRBV6-5 with TRBJ1-1, with D uncertain. The CDR3 loop spans 15 amino acids. Trimming stripped 0 bases from V and 2 bases from J, with 10 bases between. Germline CDR1 is MNHEY and CDR2 is SVGAGI. The DNA of the CDR3 is TGTGCCAGCAGTTACTCGTTGGTGCTCAACACTGAAGCTTTCTTT. Its protein is CASSYSLVLNTEAFF.

The chain uses TRBV6-5 and TRBJ2-5; D ambiguous. CDR1 and CDR2 from the germline V gene are MNHEY and SVGAGI. V was shortened by 2 bases and J by 0 bases, with 7 bases between the two germline ends. The CDR3 has 14 amino acids. In DNA, the CDR3 is TGTGCCAGCAGTTACGGGCCGAACCAAGAGACCCAGTACTTC. Its protein is CASSYGPNQETQYF.

This clone was seen only a few times. Additional DNA sequences in this sample encode the identical CDR3. For the CDR3, the DNA is TGTGCCAGCAGTGAAGGGGTTCAGCCCCAGCATTTT. This translates into CASSEGVQPQHF. This chain uses TRBV6-1 with TRBJ1-5; D is unclear. Germline CDR1 and CDR2: MNHNS and SASEGT. This CDR3 is 12 amino acids long. The V and J ends lost 1 base and 6 bases respectively, with 4 bases between them.

This clone occurred once. V is TRBV10-2 and J is TRBJ2-5, with 7 bases fitting TRBD2. This CDR3 is 14 amino acids long. Germline assignment: CDR1 WSHSY and CDR2 SAAADI. The V gene end was trimmed by 6 bases and the J gene end by 4 bases; junction bases not matched to a gene: 8. The CDR3 loop is CASRKTGGGETQYF. The CDR3 region has the DNA TGCGCCAGCAGGAAGACGGGAGGAGGAGAGACCCAGTACTTC.

Turning to this clone: Other DNA sequences within the sample encode an identical CDR3. The V gene is TRBV5-1, the J gene TRBJ2-1; 10 nucleotides line up with TRBD2. Germline CDR1 SGHRS, CDR2 YFSETQ. With 4 bases clipped from V and 4 bases from J, the junction kept 5 bases outside the gene matches. CDR3 length equals 15 residues. Here the CDR3 reads CASSRTSGAYNEQFF. DNA for the CDR3: TGCGCCAGCAGCAGAACTAGCGGGGCATACAATGAGCAGTTCTTC.